Following are 20 T cell receptor beta chains from one sample sequenced in a study of blood T cell repertoires in COVID-19. TCRdb keeps only in-frame clones here, not all; method: immunoSEQ multiplex PCR. Here the sample spans about 20,000 clones, 86% being singletons. Sequenced input: peripheral blood. The receptor source for this set is a man in his fifties or sixties with active COVID-19.

The chain joins TRBV10-3 to TRBJ2-1; 10 bases fit TRBD1. Unmatched junction bases numbered 3, after V lost 3 bases and J lost 4 bases. CDR1 ENHRY and CDR2 SYGVKD come from the germline V gene. CDR3 length: 15 residues. As DNA, the CDR3 is TGTGCCATCAGTGACGGGACAGGGGATTACAATGAGCAGTTCTTC. This codes for CAISDGTGDYNEQFF.

This clone came up a few times. The rearrangement joins TRBV6-2 or TRBV6-3 to TRBJ2-7; possibly TRBD1 for D (6 bases). Germline lookup yields CDR1 MNHEY and CDR2 SVGEGT. CDR3 size: 16 residues. V lost 4 bases and J 0 bases, leaving 16 bases between the germline ends. The CDR3 reads CASSLPPYRDSYEQYF. The CDR3 nucleotides are TGTGCCAGCAGTTTACCACCTTACAGGGACTCCTACGAGCAGTACTTC.

The chain couples TRBV10-1 to TRBJ2-1; 12 bases are a match to TRBD2. V shed 4 bases, J shed 7 bases, and the junction held 11 bases outside the gene matches. The CDR3 length is 17 residues. CDR1 and CDR2 (germline): WNHNN, SYGVQD (reference sequence). DNA of the CDR3: TGCGCCAGCAGTGGATCTAGCGGGGGGGTCTCTCGAAATGAGCAGTTCTTC. Translated, it gives CASSGSSGGVSRNEQFF.

The chain recombines TRBV7-9 with TRBJ1-1; 10 bases map to TRBD1. V was pared by 4 bases and J by 3 bases, with 5 bases of the junction left unmatched. In germline, CDR1 is SEHNR, CDR2 FQNEAQ (reference sequence). The CDR3 is 15 amino acids. The CDR3 DNA reads as TGTGCCAGCAGCTGGGACAGGGGATCGGACACTGAAGCTTTCTTT. Encoded protein: CASSWDRGSDTEAFF.

This clone occurred a few times. This sequence joins TRBV7-2 and TRBJ1-2; D call uncertain. CDR3 length: 15 residues. The ends were cut back, 6 bases at V and 7 bases at J, with 21 bases in the middle. The V gene's germline CDR1 is SGHTA and CDR2 FQGNSA. The CDR3 bases are TGTGCCAGCAGACCCCCAGGAGGGATCCTTTCTGGCTACACCTTC. This codes for CASRPPGGILSGYTF.

V and J are TRBV9 and TRBJ2-2; D is undetermined. Trimming left V 5 bases short and J 0 bases short, with 14 bases between. The CDR3 is made up of 16 amino acids. The germline CDR1 and CDR2 sequences are SGDLS and YYNGEE. The CDR3 region is CASSFSGSSNTGELFF. The CDR3 DNA follows: TGTGCCAGCAGTTTCTCAGGATCCTCGAACACCGGGGAGCTGTTTTTT.

The genes are TRBV30 and TRBJ1-1; D is perhaps TRBD1 (5 bases). Trimming removed 2 bases at V and 4 bases at J, with 23 bases between. The CDR3 length is 17 residues. Germline loops: CDR1 GTSNPN, CDR2 SVGIG (reference sequence). The CDR3 loop reads CAWSHVTRAPFSTEAFF. In DNA, the CDR3 is TGTGCCTGGAGTCACGTGACCAGGGCACCCTTCTCCACTGAAGCTTTCTTT.

J is TRBJ2-3 and V is TRBV5-5; 13 bases line up with TRBD2. The J segment lost 1 base and the V segment lost 0 bases, leaving 5 bases of the junction unmatched. The CDR3 length is 18 residues. The germline V gene encodes CDR1 SGHKS and CDR2 YYEKEE (reference sequence). For the CDR3, the DNA is TGTGCCAGCAGCTTGGTAGGGACTAGCGGGGCTGGCACAGATACGCAGTATTTT. This encodes CASSLVGTSGAGTDTQYF.

The rearrangement uses TRBV9 and TRBJ2-3, with D possibly matching TRBD2 (7 bases). The CDR3 length is 15 residues. V lost 2 bases, J lost 4 bases, and 14 bases lay in between. Germline V gene lookup returns CDR1 SGDLS and CDR2 YYNGEE. The CDR3, as DNA: TGTGCCAGCAGCGTCCTAGGGGGGGGATCAGATACGCAGTATTTT. It codes for CASSVLGGGSDTQYF.

The chain couples TRBV27 to TRBJ2-3; a weak D match, TRBD1 (5 bases). V was cut by 6 bases and J by 4 bases, with 17 bases left in between. Looked up from germline, CDR1 is MNHEY and CDR2 is SMNVEV (reference sequence). The CDR3 has 15 amino acids. The CDR3 DNA is TGTGCCAGCAGGAACTCAGGGTTCCTAGCAGATACGCAGTATTTT. It specifies CASRNSGFLADTQYF.

The chain uses TRBV20-1 and TRBJ2-2, with 7 positions matching TRBD1. There are 15 residues in the CDR3. The V segment lost 3 bases and the J segment 2 bases; nucleotides outside the gene matches: 6. In germline, CDR1 is DFQATT, CDR2 SNEGSKA (reference sequence). The CDR3: CSASDRDSNTGELFF. CDR3 sequence (DNA): TGCAGTGCTAGTGACCGGGACAGCAACACCGGGGAGCTGTTTTTT.

The V gene is TRBV27, the J gene TRBJ2-3; maybe TRBD2 (5 bases). The CDR3 runs to 13 residues. Trimming stripped 7 bases from V and 4 bases from J, with 12 bases between. The V gene's germline CDR1 is MNHEY and CDR2 SMNVEV (reference sequence). The CDR3 nucleotides read TGTGCCAGCAAAGAGGGTTCGGCAGATACGCAGTATTTT. This gives the protein CASKEGSADTQYF.

The V and J genes are TRBV4-1 and TRBJ1-4, with TRBD1 identical over 8 bases. The CDR3 totals 15 residues. The V and J ends lost 2 bases and 6 bases, in that order; junction bases with no gene match: 5. Germline lookup yields CDR1 MGHRA and CDR2 YSYEKL. The CDR3 loop reads CASSQPGTGDEKLFF. The CDR3 nucleotides are TGCGCCAGCAGCCAACCCGGGACAGGAGATGAAAAACTGTTTTTT.

The chain is built from TRBV5-6 and TRBJ2-1, with D tentatively TRBD1 (5 bases). The germline V gene encodes CDR1 SGHDT and CDR2 YYEEEE. The V end lost 7 bases, the J end lost 4 bases, and 18 bases lay between the germline ends. The CDR3 sequence is 15 residues long. As DNA, the CDR3 is TGTGCCAGCTCTCCACAGGACGTTAAATACAATGAGCAGTTCTTC. Amino acids: CASSPQDVKYNEQFF.

The genes are TRBV2 and TRBJ2-1, with 8 bases matching TRBD2. V lost 11 bases, J lost 9 bases, and 6 bases stayed unmatched. This CDR3 contains 11 residues. The germline CDR1 and CDR2 sequences are SNHLY and FYNNEI. In DNA, the CDR3 is TGTGCCGGGGGACTAGGGGTTGAGCAGTTCTTC. Its protein is CAGGLGVEQFF.

This clone was found once. The V call is TRBV7-2, the J call TRBJ1-1; unclear D gene. Trimming stripped 1 base from V and 13 bases from J, with 16 bases between. This CDR3 is 13 amino acids long. Germline V lookup: CDR1 SGHTA, CDR2 FQGNSA. This chain's CDR3 is CASSLVSRGIVFF. The CDR3, as DNA: TGTGCCAGCAGCTTAGTCAGTCGGGGTATTGTTTTCTTT. Looking up the rest from reference TRBV7-2 and TRBJ1-1 gives the full variable domain: GAGVSQSPSNKVTEKGKDVELRCDPISGHTALYWYRQSLGQGLEFLIYFQGNSAPDKSGLPSDRFSAERTGGSVSTLTIQRTQQEDSAVYLCASSLVSRGIVFFGQGTRLTVV.

The chain combines TRBV9 with TRBJ2-5; 7 nucleotides match TRBD1. After removal of 3 bases from V and 5 bases from J, the junction contained 7 bases not matched to a gene. The length of the CDR3 is 14 residues. Germline V gene lookup returns CDR1 SGDLS and CDR2 YYNGEE. The CDR3: CASSATGVWETQYF. The CDR3 coding sequence is TGTGCCAGCAGCGCCACAGGGGTGTGGGAGACCCAGTACTTC.

V gene TRBV7-7 combines with J gene TRBJ2-7; unclear D gene. Trimming stripped 5 bases from V and 7 bases from J, with 21 bases between. Germline CDR1 and CDR2: SSHAT and FNYEAQ (reference sequence). This CDR3 has 15 residues. The CDR3: CASSHPYPELREQYF. The CDR3 nucleotides are TGTGCCAGCAGCCACCCATACCCTGAGCTTCGGGAGCAGTACTTC.

The V call is TRBV3-1 (or the pseudogene TRBV3-2), the J call TRBJ2-1; 10 nucleotides align to TRBD2. After removal of 1 base from V and 2 bases from J, the junction contained 5 bases not matched to a gene. The CDR3 has 17 residues. Per the germline V gene, CDR1 is LGHDT and CDR2 is YNNKEL (reference sequence). As DNA, the CDR3 is TGTGCCAGCAGCCAAGTGGCTAGCGGGGGTGCCTACAATGAGCAGTTCTTC. Amino acid sequence: CASSQVASGGAYNEQFF.

V and J are TRBV7-2 and TRBJ2-5; 8 positions match TRBD1. V lost 5 bases, J lost 3 bases, and 5 bases stayed unmatched. Germline V gives CDR1 SGHTA, CDR2 FQGNSA. The CDR3 extends over 14 amino acids. The CDR3: CASSLGQGKETQYF. The CDR3 nucleotides read TGTGCCAGCAGCCTTGGACAGGGAAAAGAGACCCAGTACTTC.